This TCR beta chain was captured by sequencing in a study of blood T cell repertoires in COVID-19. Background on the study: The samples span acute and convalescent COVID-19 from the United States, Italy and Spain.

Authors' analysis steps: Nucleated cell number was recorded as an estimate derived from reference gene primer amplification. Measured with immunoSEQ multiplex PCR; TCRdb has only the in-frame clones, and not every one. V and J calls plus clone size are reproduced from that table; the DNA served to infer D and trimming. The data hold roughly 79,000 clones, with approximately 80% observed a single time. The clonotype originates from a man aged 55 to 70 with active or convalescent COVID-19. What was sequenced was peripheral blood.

The CDR3 coding sequence is TGTGCCAGCAGGGGGACAGGGGCGAATAGCAATCAGCCCCAGCATTTT. Residues: CASRGTGANSNQPQHF. The chain couples TRBV2 to TRBJ1-5; TRBD1 matches 10 bases. The CDR3 totals 16 residues. The germline gives CDR1 SNHLY, CDR2 FYNNEI. J gave up 0 bases and V 6 bases, and 5 bases lay outside the gene matches.